The next 5 T cell receptor beta chains were all read from a single sample in a study of blood T cells in healthy people across ages. A second PCR, run for roughly 7 to 11 cycles, used a sample-barcoded 5' primer plus a J-beta primer mix. Via MiXCR, TCRdb re-called the 5' RACE reads, giving one row per CDR3 protein. The sample lists 550,000 to 650,000 distinct CDR3 sequences, about a quarter occurring once. The sample also formed part of further work on T cells of mothers and their children.

The specimen was blood. These TCRs come from a boy aged 2 to 9 in good health.

This clonotype was picked up a small number of times. This rearrangement joins TRBV20-1 to TRBJ1-4, with unresolved D. V was cut by 0 bases and J by 5 bases, with 7 bases left in between. The germline gives CDR1 DFQATT, CDR2 SNEGSKA (reference sequence). The CDR3 loop spans 13 amino acids. In nucleotides, the CDR3 is TGCAGTGCTAGAGAGTCGGCAAATGAAAAACTGTTTTTT. It encodes CSARESANEKLFF.

This clonotype was observed a handful of times. The gene calls are TRBV30 and TRBJ1-4; tentatively, D is TRBD1 (6 bases). The V gene's germline CDR1 is GTSNPN and CDR2 SVGIG (reference sequence). The length of the CDR3 is 15 residues. V lost 3 bases and J 3 bases, leaving 14 bases between the germline ends. CDR3 in amino acids: CAWSSLGQSNEKLFF. Here the CDR3 DNA reads TGTGCCTGGAGCAGCCTCGGACAGTCTAATGAAAAACTGTTTTTT.

This clonotype appeared a few times. The V call is TRBV12-3 or TRBV12-4, the J call TRBJ2-3; 9 bases agree with TRBD1. This CDR3 has 15 residues. V lost 6 bases, J lost 3 bases, and 7 bases stayed unmatched. The CDR3 region has the DNA TGTGCCAGCAGGGGGGACAGGGTAGGAACAGATACGCAGTATTTT. It translates to CASRGDRVGTDTQYF.

V is TRBV14 and J is TRBJ2-3; D might be TRBD1 (6 bases). V dropped 4 bases and J dropped 3 bases, with 11 bases sitting between them. Germline V CDR1 and CDR2: SGHDN, FVKESK. This CDR3 spans 14 amino acids. The CDR3 sequence is CASSRQARTDTQYF. CDR3 nucleotides: TGTGCCAGCAGCCGACAGGCTCGTACAGATACGCAGTATTTT.

The chain has TRBV4-2 and TRBJ1-4, with a possible D match to TRBD1 (5 bases). V gave up 1 base and J gave up 3 bases, with 12 bases separating them. The germline CDR1 and CDR2 sequences are LGHNA and YNFKEQ. This CDR3 is 16 amino acids long. CDR3 amino acids: CASSQGQVGPNEKLFF. The CDR3 DNA is TGTGCCAGCAGCCAAGGCCAGGTGGGGCCTAATGAAAAACTGTTTTTT.